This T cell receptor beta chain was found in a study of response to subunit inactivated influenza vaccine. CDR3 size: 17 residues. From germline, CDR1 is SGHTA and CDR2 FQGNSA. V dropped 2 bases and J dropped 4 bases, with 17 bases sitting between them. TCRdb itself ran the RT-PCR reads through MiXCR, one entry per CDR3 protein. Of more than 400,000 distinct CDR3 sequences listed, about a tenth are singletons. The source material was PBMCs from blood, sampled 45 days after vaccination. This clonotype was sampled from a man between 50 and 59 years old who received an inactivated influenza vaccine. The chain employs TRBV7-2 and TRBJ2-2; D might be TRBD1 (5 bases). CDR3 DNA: TGTGCCAGCAGCTTATGGCCCAGGGATTGGGTCACCGGGGAGCTGTTTTTT. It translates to CASSLWPRDWVTGELFF.